One and the same sample provided the 19 T cell receptor beta chains below, sequenced in a study of shared clonotypes between healthy human individuals. Produced via immunoSEQ multiplex PCR; TCRdb's table is partial and in-frame only. The sample holds about 330,000 clones, roughly 91% seen once. The sequencing input was memory CD8+ T cells sorted from blood. Regarding subset: CD45RO+ cells pooled with CCR7-negative TemRA cells. These receptors were taken from a young man in good health.

This clone was observed at least ten times. The chain couples TRBV11-3 to TRBJ2-7; either TRBD1 or TRBD2 may supply D (5 bases each). This CDR3 has 13 residues. Germline CDR1 reads SGHNT; CDR2 reads YENEEA. V was cut by 5 bases and J by 7 bases, with 15 bases left in between. CDR3 sequence (DNA): TGTGCCAGCAGCCTCGGGACCGGAGAAGAGCAGTACTTC. Encoded protein: CASSLGTGEEQYF.

V gene TRBV5-6 combines with J gene TRBJ1-4; D call uncertain. This CDR3 spans 16 amino acids. CDR1 and CDR2 (germline): SGHDT, YYEEEE. The ends were cut back, 2 bases at V and 0 bases at J, with 11 bases in the middle. Here the CDR3 reads CASSFGGRATNEKLFF. The DNA for the CDR3 is TGTGCCAGCAGCTTTGGTGGTAGAGCAACTAATGAAAAACTGTTTTTT.

The chain is built from TRBV19 and TRBJ2-7, with D perhaps matching TRBD1 or TRBD2 (5 bases each). This CDR3 region has 13 residues. CDR1 is LNHDA, CDR2 SQIVND, per germline (reference sequence). V was clipped by 5 bases and J by 4 bases, with 12 bases between them. The CDR3 region has the DNA TGTGCCAGTAGTCCTGGGACGTATTACGAGCAGTACTTC. It encodes CASSPGTYYEQYF.

The chain couples TRBV7-9 to TRBJ2-2, with D unresolved. Per the germline V gene, CDR1 is SEHNR and CDR2 is FQNEAQ (reference sequence). V lost 4 bases to trimming and J lost 4 bases, with 16 bases between them. There are 16 residues in the CDR3. The CDR3 nucleotides are TGTGCCAGCAGCTCGCAGCACTCATCCCCCACCGGGGAGCTGTTTTTT. It encodes CASSSQHSSPTGELFF.

This chain connects TRBV5-4 to TRBJ2-2; D remains ambiguous. In germline, CDR1 is SGHNT, CDR2 YYREEE (reference sequence). V was trimmed by 0 bases and J by 6 bases, leaving 3 bases between them. CDR3 length: 12 amino acids. The chain's CDR3 is CASSLASGELFF. The CDR3 DNA reads TGTGCCAGCAGCTTGGCCTCCGGGGAGCTGTTTTTT.

The V gene is TRBV5-4, the J gene TRBJ2-7, with 12 positions matching TRBD1. This CDR3 comprises 15 residues. Germline V gene sequence: CDR1 SGHNT, CDR2 YYREEE (reference sequence). V was pared by 4 bases and J by 5 bases, with 7 bases of the junction left unmatched. The CDR3 protein is CASSEWGTGGHEQYF. The DNA for the CDR3 is TGTGCCAGCAGCGAATGGGGGACAGGGGGCCACGAGCAGTACTTC.

This rearrangement joins TRBV2 to TRBJ1-1; D may be TRBD1 (6 bases). CDR1 and CDR2 (germline): SNHLY, FYNNEI. V gave up 0 bases and J gave up 6 bases, with 17 bases separating them. The CDR3 runs 16 residues. The CDR3 DNA reads as TGTGCCAGCAGTGAAGCGCTTCGGGGGGCAGGCGCTGAAGCTTTCTTT. Translation gives CASSEALRGAGAEAFF. Full variable domain (rest looked up from reference TRBV2 and TRBJ1-1): EPEVTQTPSHQVTQMGQEVILRCVPISNHLYFYWYRQILGQKVEFLVSFYNNEISEKSEIFDDQFSVERPDGSNFTLKIRSTKLEDSAMYFCASSEALRGAGAEAFFGQGTRLTVV.

The rearrangement joins TRBV5-1 to TRBJ2-1; 9 nucleotides match TRBD1. Per germline, CDR1 SGHRS and CDR2 YFSETQ. V was clipped by 4 bases and J by 0 bases; unmatched bases: 8. The CDR3 runs 17 residues. As DNA, the CDR3 is TGCGCCAGCAGCCCAAATGACAGGGGGAGCTCCTACAATGAGCAGTTCTTC. Translating gives CASSPNDRGSSYNEQFF. Variable domain in full (rest from reference TRBV5-1 and TRBJ2-1): KAGVTQTPRYLIKTRGQQVTLSCSPISGHRSVSWYQQTPGQGLQFLFEYFSETQRNKGNFPGRFSGRQFSNSRSEMNVSTLELGDSALYLCASSPNDRGSSYNEQFFGPGTRLTVL.

V gene TRBV18 combines with J gene TRBJ2-1; 8 bases fit TRBD2. This CDR3 is built from 16 residues. CDR1 and CDR2 from the germline V gene are KGHSH and LQKENI. Unmatched junction bases numbered 4, after V lost 3 bases and J lost 0 bases. The CDR3 here is CASSPSGESSYNEQFF. Here the CDR3 DNA reads TGTGCCAGCTCACCTAGCGGGGAAAGCTCCTACAATGAGCAGTTCTTC.

This rearrangement joins TRBV4-3 to TRBJ1-6; D is uncertain. CDR3 length: 16 residues. V lost 4 bases to trimming and J lost 7 bases, with 17 bases between them. Per the germline V gene, CDR1 is LGHNA and CDR2 is YSLEER. The CDR3 DNA sequence: TGCGCCAGCAGCCCAAGCCTCGTAGGAATGAATTCACCCCTCCACTTT. Amino acid sequence: CASSPSLVGMNSPLHF.

The chain joins TRBV4-1 to TRBJ2-1, with D perhaps matching TRBD1 (6 bases). CDR1 MGHRA and CDR2 YSYEKL come from the germline V gene. The CDR3 runs 16 residues. V was cut by 0 bases and J by 8 bases, with 17 bases left in between. This CDR3 reads CASSQDGNRELDEQFF. In DNA, the CDR3 is TGCGCCAGCAGCCAAGATGGAAACAGGGAATTAGATGAGCAGTTCTTC.

V usage is TRBV30 and J usage is TRBJ2-7, with 7 bases that match TRBD1. The CDR3 has 15 amino acids. J lost 3 bases, V lost 0 bases, and 8 bases had no gene match. Germline values: CDR1 GTSNPN, CDR2 SVGIG (reference sequence). This CDR3 reads CAWSVGPGQHYEQYF. The DNA of the CDR3 is TGTGCCTGGAGTGTAGGTCCGGGACAGCACTACGAGCAGTACTTC. Drawing the rest from reference TRBV30 and TRBJ2-7, the complete variable domain is SQTIHQWPATLVQPVGSPLSLECTVEGTSNPNLYWYRQAAGRGLQLLFYSVGIGQISSEVPQNLSASRPQDRQFILSSKKLLLSDSGFYLCAWSVGPGQHYEQYFGPGTRLTVT.

V and J are TRBV4-1 and TRBJ1-1; D unresolved. Trimming took 1 base from V and 7 from J, leaving 10 bases between them. Germline-derived CDR1 and CDR2 are MGHRA and YSYEKL. The length of the CDR3 is 13 residues. Written as DNA, the CDR3 is TGCGCCAGCAGCCAAGTCATCCAGAGTGAAGCTTTCTTT. Protein sequence: CASSQVIQSEAFF.

The rearrangement uses TRBV19 and TRBJ2-2; 9 nucleotides match TRBD2. This CDR3 has 21 residues. Looked up from germline, CDR1 is LNHDA and CDR2 is SQIVND (reference sequence). Trimming took 4 bases from V and 3 from J; bases not matched to a gene: 21. Here the CDR3 reads CASSTLELSSGVSIYTGELFF. The CDR3 DNA sequence: TGTGCCAGTAGTACGCTAGAGCTATCTAGCGGGGTCTCAATTTACACCGGGGAGCTGTTTTTT.

The chain links TRBV25-1 to TRBJ1-5, with no clear D. The CDR3 runs 16 residues. The germline V gene encodes CDR1 MGHDK and CDR2 SYGVNS. V gave up 5 bases and J gave up 2 bases, with 16 bases separating them. DNA of the CDR3: TGTGCCAGCAGTCCAAGCGAGGGAATTGGCAATCAGCCCCAGCATTTT. Protein: CASSPSEGIGNQPQHF.

The chain carries TRBV27 and TRBJ2-1; D gene ambiguous. V shed 6 bases and J shed 7 bases, with 16 bases lying between them. This CDR3 comprises 14 residues. Germline V gene lookup returns CDR1 MNHEY and CDR2 SMNVEV (reference sequence). For the CDR3, the DNA is TGTGCCAGCAGCCCGCTTCCGGACGGGAATGAGCAGTTCTTC. Its protein is CASSPLPDGNEQFF.

The chain has TRBV7-9 and TRBJ2-5; D gene unclear. The CDR3 loop spans 14 amino acids. V was shortened by 2 bases and J by 2 bases, with 9 bases between the two germline ends. Germline-derived CDR1 and CDR2 are SEHNR and FQNEAQ (reference sequence). The CDR3 loop is CASSLLGFQETQYF. DNA of the CDR3: TGTGCCAGCAGCTTATTAGGGTTTCAAGAGACCCAGTACTTC.

The chain joins TRBV15 to TRBJ2-3, with 7 bases matching TRBD1. Germline lookup yields CDR1 LNHNV and CDR2 YYDKDF (reference sequence). The CDR3 is made up of 17 amino acids. J was trimmed by 2 bases and V by 0 bases; bases with no gene match: 8. The CDR3 DNA reads TGTGCCACCAGCAGAGAACCGAGGGGGCGAACCACAGATACGCAGTATTTT. This translates into CATSREPRGRTTDTQYF.

The rearrangement links TRBV6-5 to TRBJ2-1; D gene unclear. Germline loops: CDR1 MNHEY, CDR2 SVGAGI. The germline V and J ends were trimmed by 7 bases and 5 bases, with 12 bases remaining between them. The CDR3 spans 13 residues. The DNA of the CDR3 is TGTGCCAGCACCGGCCGGAGAGACAATGAGCAGTTCTTC. Residues: CASTGRRDNEQFF.